Listed here are 13 T cell receptor beta chains from one sample, sequenced in a study of T cell responses to AZD1222 COVID-19 vaccine. The method was immunoSEQ multiplex PCR; TCRdb's version includes in-frame clones alone and lacks a portion of them. This sample has 50,000 or so clones, with approximately 89% found just once. Sequencing used peripheral blood, obtained on day 0 of AZD1222 vaccination. All receptors derive from an adult in good health.

The chain couples TRBV24-1 to TRBJ2-1, with D possibly being TRBD1 (6 bases). The CDR3 is 16 residues long. V was shortened by 3 bases and J by 2 bases, with 13 bases between the two germline ends. Germline CDR1 KGHDR, CDR2 SFDVKD. This CDR3 reads CATSDPSGDTYNEQFF. The CDR3 nucleotides are TGTGCCACCAGTGATCCTTCAGGGGACACCTACAATGAGCAGTTCTTC.

V gene TRBV29-1 combines with J gene TRBJ1-2; TRBD1 aligns across 8 bases. From germline, CDR1 is SQVTM and CDR2 ANQGSEA. The CDR3 is made up of 13 amino acids. The ends lost 5 bases at V and 6 bases at J; junction bases unmatched: 8. CDR3 in amino acids: CSVLGQGQDGYTF. The DNA of the CDR3 is TGCAGCGTTCTTGGTCAGGGACAGGATGGCTACACCTTC. The whole variable domain, filled in from reference TRBV29-1 and TRBJ1-2, reads SAVISQKPSRDICQRGTSLTIQCQVDSQVTMMFWYRQQPGQSLTLIATANQGSEATYESGFVIDKFPISRPNLTFSTLTVSNMSPEDSSIYLCSVLGQGQDGYTFGSGTRLTVV.

This rearrangement joins TRBV7-2 to TRBJ2-5; either TRBD1 or TRBD2 may supply D (5 bases each). Germline V gene sequence: CDR1 SGHTA, CDR2 FQGNSA. The CDR3 contains 15 residues. Trimming cost V 4 bases and J 5 bases, with 17 bases left between them. The CDR3 nucleotides are TGTGCCAGCAGCTCCGCGTGGGGGTCAAGGGAGACCCAGTACTTC. Translated, it gives CASSSAWGSRETQYF.

The J gene is TRBJ2-7, the V gene TRBV6-1; the match to TRBD2 covers 8 bases. V lost 1 base and J lost 2; bases outside the gene matches: 7. The CDR3 contains 16 residues. Per germline, CDR1 MNHNS and CDR2 SASEGT. The CDR3 DNA reads as TGTGCCAGCAGTGAAGAGCGAGCGGGAGTACCCTACGAGCAGTACTTC. Protein sequence: CASSEERAGVPYEQYF.

The chain has TRBV11-3 and TRBJ2-3, with D possibly called TRBD1 or TRBD2 (5 bases each). The CDR3 contains 14 residues. With 5 bases removed from V and 5 bases from J, the gap between germline ends came to 14 bases. Germline assignment: CDR1 SGHNT and CDR2 YENEEA. The CDR3 spells CASSPGDVEDTQYF. The CDR3 DNA reads as TGTGCCAGCAGCCCCGGGGACGTGGAAGATACGCAGTATTTT.

The gene calls are TRBV6-5 and TRBJ2-3; D may be TRBD2 (6 bases). The CDR3 consists of 15 residues. V gave up 1 base and J gave up 0 bases, with 8 bases separating them. Looked up from germline, CDR1 is MNHEY and CDR2 is SVGAGI. The CDR3 coding sequence is TGTGCCAGCAGTTACTTAGCGGCCAGCACAGATACGCAGTATTTT. This codes for CASSYLAASTDTQYF.

This rearrangement joins TRBV9 to TRBJ2-1; the D gene is possibly TRBD2 (5 bases). This CDR3 has 13 amino acids. V was shortened by 6 bases and J by 0 bases, with 7 bases between the two germline ends. Germline V CDR1 and CDR2: SGDLS, YYNGEE. The CDR3 region is CASNRDSYNEQFF. The CDR3, as DNA: TGTGCCAGCAACCGGGACTCCTACAATGAGCAGTTCTTC.

The chain is built from TRBV4-3 and TRBJ1-6, with TRBD1 matching over 8 bases. This CDR3 region has 15 residues. The germline V gene has CDR1 LGHNA and CDR2 YSLEER. Unmatched junction bases numbered 6, after V lost 2 bases and J lost 9 bases. CDR3 DNA: TGCGCCAGCAGCCAACTAGACAGGGGAGGTTCACCCCTCCACTTT. Translated: CASSQLDRGGSPLHF.

The chain combines TRBV4-1 with TRBJ2-7; 8 nucleotides agree with TRBD1. Germline-derived CDR1 and CDR2 are MGHRA and YSYEKL. The length of the CDR3 is 18 residues. V lost 4 bases to trimming and J lost 2 bases; unmatched junction nucleotides: 16. The CDR3, as DNA: TGCGCCAGCAGCCCCAGGGCCCCAGGGGGCAGTCGGGCCTACGAGCAGTACTTC. Protein product: CASSPRAPGGSRAYEQYF.

The chain combines TRBV5-4 with TRBJ2-1, with 8 positions matching TRBD1. The CDR3 spans 16 residues. V was pared by 4 bases and J by 6 bases, with 12 bases of the junction left unmatched. CDR1 and CDR2 (germline): SGHNT, YYREEE (reference sequence). CDR3 coding DNA: TGTGCCAGCAGCCGAGTAGGACAGGGTGGGGCCAATGAGCAGTTCTTC. Its protein product is CASSRVGQGGANEQFF.

V gene TRBV15 combines with J gene TRBJ2-5; 7 bases agree with TRBD2. The germline CDR1 and CDR2 sequences are LNHNV and YYDKDF (reference sequence). There are 15 residues in the CDR3. J was trimmed by 2 bases and V by 0 bases; bases with no gene match: 3. The CDR3: CATSRDPSGQETQYF. CDR3 coding DNA: TGTGCCACCAGCAGAGATCCTAGCGGTCAAGAGACCCAGTACTTC.

Worth noting for this clone: This same CDR3 is encoded by further DNA sequences in the sample. The chain is built from TRBV6-5 and TRBJ2-5, with D perhaps TRBD2 (7 bases). Deletions cut 2 bases from V and 1 base from J, with 8 bases between. Germline lookup yields CDR1 MNHEY and CDR2 SVGAGI. This CDR3 spans 14 amino acids. The CDR3 DNA follows: TGTGCCAGCAGTTACGGGGGGGCCCAAGAGACCCAGTACTTC. This codes for CASSYGGAQETQYF.

The CDR3 DNA sequence: TGTGCCAGCAGGCGGGACAGGAGTATCTATGGCTACACCTTC. This codes for CASRRDRSIYGYTF. V is TRBV6-5 and J is TRBJ1-2; the match to TRBD1 covers 8 bases. The CDR3 contains 14 residues. Germline CDR1 and CDR2: MNHEY and SVGAGI. J lost 4 bases, V lost 6 bases, and 7 bases had no gene match.